A selection of T cell receptor beta chains follows, all from one sample in a study of vaccination and CD4 T cells after COVID-19. Their recognized antigens are unknown. TCRdb itself ran the PCR reads through MiXCR, one entry per CDR3 protein. The table includes approximately 12,000 distinct CDR3 sequences, 75% to 85% detected once. The sample was CD4+ T cells from blood, cultured in vitro. The receptor source for this set is a human donor who had recovered from COVID-19. Each CDR3 is given with its conserved first and last residue. The order of the fields is J gene, V gene, D gene, CDR3 protein. The D gene is left open where the match is weak.

J: TRBJ2-5
V: TRBV28
D: TRBD2
CDR3: CASRGLVETQYF

J: TRBJ2-3
V: TRBV15
D: TRBD2
CDR3: CATSARLAVSTDTQYF

J: TRBJ1-1
V: TRBV20-1
D: TRBD1
CDR3: CSAKPGQILNTEAFF

J: TRBJ1-5
V: TRBV20-1
D: NA
CDR3: CSARGDTDQPQHF

J: TRBJ1-1
V: TRBV6-1
D: NA
CDR3: CASSLDLLAEAFF

J: TRBJ1-1
V: TRBV27
D: NA
CDR3: CASSLSQGLTAFF

J: TRBJ2-5
V: TRBV19
D: NA
CDR3: CASSFGRGLQETQYF

J: TRBJ2-5
V: TRBV20-1
D: TRBD2
CDR3: CSACPLGLTQETQYF

J: TRBJ2-1
V: TRBV20-1
D: TRBD2
CDR3: CSASTSSGGTYNEQFF

J: TRBJ1-1
V: TRBV6-2/TRBV6-3
D: NA
CDR3: CASSNRVDTEAFF